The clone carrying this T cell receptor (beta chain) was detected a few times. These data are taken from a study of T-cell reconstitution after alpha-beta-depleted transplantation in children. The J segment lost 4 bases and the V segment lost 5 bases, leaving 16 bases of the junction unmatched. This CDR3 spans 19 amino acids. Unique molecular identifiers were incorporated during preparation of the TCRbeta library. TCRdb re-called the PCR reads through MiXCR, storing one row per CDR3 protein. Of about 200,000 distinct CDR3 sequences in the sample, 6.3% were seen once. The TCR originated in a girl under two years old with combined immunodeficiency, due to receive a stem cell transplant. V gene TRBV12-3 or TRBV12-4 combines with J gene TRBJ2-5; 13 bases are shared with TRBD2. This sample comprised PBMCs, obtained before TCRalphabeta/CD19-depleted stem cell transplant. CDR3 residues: CASSLKGTSGEFFGETQYF. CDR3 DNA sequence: TGTGCCAGCAGTCTAAAAGGGACTAGCGGGGAATTTTTCGGAGAGACCCAGTACTTC.